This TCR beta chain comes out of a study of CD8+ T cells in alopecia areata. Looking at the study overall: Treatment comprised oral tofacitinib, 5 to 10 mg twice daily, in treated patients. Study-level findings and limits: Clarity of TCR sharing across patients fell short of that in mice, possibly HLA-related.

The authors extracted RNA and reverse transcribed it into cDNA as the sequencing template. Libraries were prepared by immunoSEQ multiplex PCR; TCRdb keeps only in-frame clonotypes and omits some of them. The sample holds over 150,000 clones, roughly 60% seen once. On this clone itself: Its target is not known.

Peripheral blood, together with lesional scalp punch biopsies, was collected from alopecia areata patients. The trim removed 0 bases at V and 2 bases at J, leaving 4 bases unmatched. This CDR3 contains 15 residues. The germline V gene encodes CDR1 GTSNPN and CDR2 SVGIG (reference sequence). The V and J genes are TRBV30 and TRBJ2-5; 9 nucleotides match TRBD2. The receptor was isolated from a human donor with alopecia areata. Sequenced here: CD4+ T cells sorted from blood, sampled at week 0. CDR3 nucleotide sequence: TGTGCCTGGAGTGTGGCGGGGGGGTCTCAAGAGACCCAGTACTTC. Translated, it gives CAWSVAGGSQETQYF.